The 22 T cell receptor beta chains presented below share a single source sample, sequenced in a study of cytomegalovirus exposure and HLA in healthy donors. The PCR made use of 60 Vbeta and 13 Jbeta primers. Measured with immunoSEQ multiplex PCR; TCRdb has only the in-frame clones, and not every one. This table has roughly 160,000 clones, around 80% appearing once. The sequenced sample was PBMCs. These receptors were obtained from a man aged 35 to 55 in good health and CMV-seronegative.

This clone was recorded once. As DNA, the CDR3 is TGTGCCAGCAGTGAAGCCGGACAGGGGAGGGGCTACGAGCAGTACTTC. Translation gives CASSEAGQGRGYEQYF. This sequence joins TRBV2 and TRBJ2-7; 9 bases are shared with TRBD1. This CDR3 has 16 amino acids. V trimming: 0 bases; J trimming: 3 bases; junction bases outside the gene matches: 6. From germline, CDR1 is SNHLY and CDR2 FYNNEI. The variable domain in full, with the rest retrieved from reference TRBV2 and TRBJ2-7, is EPEVTQTPSHQVTQMGQEVILRCVPISNHLYFYWYRQILGQKVEFLVSFYNNEISEKSEIFDDQFSVERPDGSNFTLKIRSTKLEDSAMYFCASSEAGQGRGYEQYFGPGTRLTVT.

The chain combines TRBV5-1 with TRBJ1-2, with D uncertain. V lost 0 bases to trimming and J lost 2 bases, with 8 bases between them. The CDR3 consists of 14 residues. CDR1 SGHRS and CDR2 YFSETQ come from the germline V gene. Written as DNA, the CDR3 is TGCGCCAGCAGCTTGGAGTCGACAAACTATGGCTACACCTTC. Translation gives CASSLESTNYGYTF.

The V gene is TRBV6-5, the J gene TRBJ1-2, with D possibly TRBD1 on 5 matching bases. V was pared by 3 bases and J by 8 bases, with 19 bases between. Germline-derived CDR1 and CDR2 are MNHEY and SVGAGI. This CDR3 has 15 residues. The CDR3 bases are TGTGCCAGCAGTTATCTAACTGGACATGAAGGGGGCTACACCTTC. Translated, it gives CASSYLTGHEGGYTF.

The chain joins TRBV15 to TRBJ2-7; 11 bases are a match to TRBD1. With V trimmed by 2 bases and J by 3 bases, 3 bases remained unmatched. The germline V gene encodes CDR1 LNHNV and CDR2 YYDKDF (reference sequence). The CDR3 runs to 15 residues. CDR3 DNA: TGTGCCACCAGCAGAACCGGGACAGGGGGCTACGAGCAGTACTTC. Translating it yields CATSRTGTGGYEQYF.

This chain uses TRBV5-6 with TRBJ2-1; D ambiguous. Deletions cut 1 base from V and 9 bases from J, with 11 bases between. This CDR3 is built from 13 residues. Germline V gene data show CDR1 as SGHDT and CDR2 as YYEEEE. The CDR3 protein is CASSLPQSSEQFF. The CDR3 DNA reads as TGTGCCAGCAGCTTGCCGCAGTCAAGTGAGCAGTTCTTC.

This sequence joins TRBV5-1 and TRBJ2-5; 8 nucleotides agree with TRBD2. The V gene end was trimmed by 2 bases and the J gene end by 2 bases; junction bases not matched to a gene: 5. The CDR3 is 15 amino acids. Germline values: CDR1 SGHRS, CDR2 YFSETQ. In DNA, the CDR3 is TGCGCCAGCAGCTTTCGGGGACTAGATCAAGAGACCCAGTACTTC. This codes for CASSFRGLDQETQYF.

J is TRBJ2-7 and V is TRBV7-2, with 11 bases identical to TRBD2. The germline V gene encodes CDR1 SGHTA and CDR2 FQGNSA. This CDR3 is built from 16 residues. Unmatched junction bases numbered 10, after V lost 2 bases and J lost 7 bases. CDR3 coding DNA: TGTGCCAGCAGCTTAAATTTAGCGGGGGGGCCAGGGGAGCAGTACTTC. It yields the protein CASSLNLAGGPGEQYF.

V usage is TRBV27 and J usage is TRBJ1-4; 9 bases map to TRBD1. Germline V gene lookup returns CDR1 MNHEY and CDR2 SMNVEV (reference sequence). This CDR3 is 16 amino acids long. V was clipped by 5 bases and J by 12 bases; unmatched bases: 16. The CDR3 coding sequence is TGTGCCAGCAGTCCATGGCGGGACAGGGAAGGTTTGGAACTGTTTTTT. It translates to CASSPWRDREGLELFF. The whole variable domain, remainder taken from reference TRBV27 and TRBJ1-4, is EAQVTQNPRYLITVTGKKLTVTCSQNMNHEYMSWYRQDPGLGLRQIYYSMNVEVTDKGDVPEGYKVSRKEKRNFPLILESPSPNQTSLYFCASSPWRDREGLELFFGSGTQLSVL.

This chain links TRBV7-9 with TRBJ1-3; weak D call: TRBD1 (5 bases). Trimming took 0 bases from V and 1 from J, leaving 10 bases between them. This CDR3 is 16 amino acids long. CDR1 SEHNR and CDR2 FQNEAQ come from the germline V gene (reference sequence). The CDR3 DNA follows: TGTGCCAGCAGCTTAGCGTCCAGGGTTTCTGGAAACACCATATATTTT. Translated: CASSLASRVSGNTIYF. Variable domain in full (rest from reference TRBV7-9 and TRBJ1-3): DTGVSQNPRHKITKRGQNVTFRCDPISEHNRLYWYRQTLGQGPEFLTYFQNEAQLEKSRLLSDRFSAERPKGSFSTLEIQRTEQGDSAMYLCASSLASRVSGNTIYFGEGSWLTVV.

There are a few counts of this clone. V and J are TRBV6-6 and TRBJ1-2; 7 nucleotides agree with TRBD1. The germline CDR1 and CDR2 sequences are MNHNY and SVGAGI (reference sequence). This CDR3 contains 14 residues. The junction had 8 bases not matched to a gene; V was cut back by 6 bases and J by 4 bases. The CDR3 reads CASRGGQSRYGYTF. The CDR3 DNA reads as TGTGCCAGCAGAGGGGGACAGTCACGCTATGGCTACACCTTC.

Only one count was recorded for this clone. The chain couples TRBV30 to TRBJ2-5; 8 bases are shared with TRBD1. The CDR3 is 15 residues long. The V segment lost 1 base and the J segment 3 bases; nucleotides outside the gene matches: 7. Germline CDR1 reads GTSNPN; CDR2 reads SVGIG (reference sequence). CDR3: CAWSGPGTGKETQYF. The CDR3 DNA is TGTGCCTGGAGTGGGCCCGGGACAGGAAAAGAGACCCAGTACTTC.

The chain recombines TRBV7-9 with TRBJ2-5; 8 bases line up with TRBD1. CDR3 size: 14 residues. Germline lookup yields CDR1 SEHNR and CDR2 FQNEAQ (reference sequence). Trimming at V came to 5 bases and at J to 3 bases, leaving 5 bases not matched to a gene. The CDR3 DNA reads TGTGCCAGCAGCCTACAGGGGGGAGAAGAGACCCAGTACTTC. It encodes CASSLQGGEETQYF. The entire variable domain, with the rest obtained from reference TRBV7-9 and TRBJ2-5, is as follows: DTGVSQNPRHKITKRGQNVTFRCDPISEHNRLYWYRQTLGQGPEFLTYFQNEAQLEKSRLLSDRFSAERPKGSFSTLEIQRTEQGDSAMYLCASSLQGGEETQYFGPGTRLLVL.

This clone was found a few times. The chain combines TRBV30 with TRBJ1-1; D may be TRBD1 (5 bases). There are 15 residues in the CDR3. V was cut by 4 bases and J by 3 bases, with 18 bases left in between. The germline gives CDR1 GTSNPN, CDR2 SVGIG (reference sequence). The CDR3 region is CAWNWGAGTDTEAFF. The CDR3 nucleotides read TGTGCCTGGAATTGGGGCGCGGGGACGGACACTGAAGCTTTCTTT.

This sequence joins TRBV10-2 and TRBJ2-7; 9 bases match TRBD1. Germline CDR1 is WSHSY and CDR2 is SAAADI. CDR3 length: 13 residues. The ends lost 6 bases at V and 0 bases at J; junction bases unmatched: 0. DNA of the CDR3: TGCGCCAGCAGGGGACAGGGCTCCTACGAGCAGTACTTC. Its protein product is CASRGQGSYEQYF.

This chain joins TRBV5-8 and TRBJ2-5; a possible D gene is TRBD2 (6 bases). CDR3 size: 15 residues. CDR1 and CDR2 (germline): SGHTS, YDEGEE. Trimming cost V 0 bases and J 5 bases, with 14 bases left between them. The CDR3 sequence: CASSLEATSRETQYF. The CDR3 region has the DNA TGTGCCAGCAGCTTGGAAGCAACTAGCCGGGAGACCCAGTACTTC.

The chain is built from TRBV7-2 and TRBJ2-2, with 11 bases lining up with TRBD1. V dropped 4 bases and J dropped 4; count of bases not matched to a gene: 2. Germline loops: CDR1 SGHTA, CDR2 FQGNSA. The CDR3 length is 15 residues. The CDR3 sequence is CASSSGTGGTGELFF. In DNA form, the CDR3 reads TGTGCCAGCAGCTCCGGGACAGGGGGCACCGGGGAGCTGTTTTTT. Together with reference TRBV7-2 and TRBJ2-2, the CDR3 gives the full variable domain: GAGVSQSPSNKVTEKGKDVELRCDPISGHTALYWYRQSLGQGLEFLIYFQGNSAPDKSGLPSDRFSAERTGGSVSTLTIQRTQQEDSAVYLCASSSGTGGTGELFFGEGSRLTVL.

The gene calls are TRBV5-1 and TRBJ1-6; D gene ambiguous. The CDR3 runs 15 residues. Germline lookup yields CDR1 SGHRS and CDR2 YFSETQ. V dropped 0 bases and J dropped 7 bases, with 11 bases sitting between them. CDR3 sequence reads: CASSLATGVNSPLHF. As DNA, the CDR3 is TGCGCCAGCAGCTTGGCCACCGGGGTCAATTCACCCCTCCACTTT.

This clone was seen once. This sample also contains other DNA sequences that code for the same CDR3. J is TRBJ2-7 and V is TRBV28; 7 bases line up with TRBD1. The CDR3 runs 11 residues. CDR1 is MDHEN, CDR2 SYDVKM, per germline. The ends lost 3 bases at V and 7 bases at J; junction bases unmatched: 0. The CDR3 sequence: CASSFRGEQYF. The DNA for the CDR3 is TGTGCCAGCAGTTTCAGGGGGGAGCAGTACTTC.

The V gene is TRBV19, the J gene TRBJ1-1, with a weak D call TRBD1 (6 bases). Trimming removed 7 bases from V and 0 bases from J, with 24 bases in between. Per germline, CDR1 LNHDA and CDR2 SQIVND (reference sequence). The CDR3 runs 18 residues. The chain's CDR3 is CASTPIRQVGGMNTEAFF. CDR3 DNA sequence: TGTGCCAGTACCCCAATACGACAGGTTGGGGGTATGAACACTGAAGCTTTCTTT.

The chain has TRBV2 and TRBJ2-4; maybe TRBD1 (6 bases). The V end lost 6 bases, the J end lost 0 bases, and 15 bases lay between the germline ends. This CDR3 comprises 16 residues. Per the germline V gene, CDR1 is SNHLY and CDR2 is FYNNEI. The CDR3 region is CASRNDRPLAKNIQYF. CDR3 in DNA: TGTGCCAGCAGAAATGACAGGCCTCTAGCCAAAAACATTCAGTACTTC.

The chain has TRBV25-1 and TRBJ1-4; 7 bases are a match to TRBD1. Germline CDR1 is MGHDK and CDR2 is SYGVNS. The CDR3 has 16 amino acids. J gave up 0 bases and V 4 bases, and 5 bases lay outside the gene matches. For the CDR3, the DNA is TGTGCCAGCAGTGTCTTCGGGACAGCAACTAATGAAAAACTGTTTTTT. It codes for CASSVFGTATNEKLFF.

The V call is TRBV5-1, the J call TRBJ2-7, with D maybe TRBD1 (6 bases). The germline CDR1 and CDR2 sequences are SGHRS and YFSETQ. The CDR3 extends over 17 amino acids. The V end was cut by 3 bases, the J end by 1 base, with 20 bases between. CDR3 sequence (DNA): TGCGCCAGCAGCTCTTTTGACAGGACATCAAAATCCTACGAGCAGTACTTC. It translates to CASSSFDRTSKSYEQYF.